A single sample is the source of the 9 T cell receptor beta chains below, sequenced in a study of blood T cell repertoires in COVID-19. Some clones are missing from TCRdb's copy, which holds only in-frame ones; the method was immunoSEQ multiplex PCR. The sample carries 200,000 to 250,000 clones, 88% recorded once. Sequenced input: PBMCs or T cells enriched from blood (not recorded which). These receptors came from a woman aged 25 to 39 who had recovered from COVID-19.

This CDR3 reads CASSQGSSGGETQYF. The DNA for the CDR3 is TGTGCCAGCAGCCAAGGCTCGAGCGGGGGAGAGACCCAGTACTTC. The chain joins TRBV4-2 to TRBJ2-5; 8 nucleotides align to TRBD2. Losses at the gene ends were 1 base for V and 4 bases for J; bases not matched to a gene: 5. Germline V gene sequence: CDR1 LGHNA, CDR2 YNFKEQ. The CDR3 runs 15 residues.

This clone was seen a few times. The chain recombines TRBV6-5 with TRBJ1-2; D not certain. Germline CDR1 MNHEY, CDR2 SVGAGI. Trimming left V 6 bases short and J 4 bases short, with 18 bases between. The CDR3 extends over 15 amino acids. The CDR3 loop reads CASSPDISPLYGYTF. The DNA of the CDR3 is TGTGCCAGCAGCCCCGACATATCCCCCCTCTATGGCTACACCTTC.

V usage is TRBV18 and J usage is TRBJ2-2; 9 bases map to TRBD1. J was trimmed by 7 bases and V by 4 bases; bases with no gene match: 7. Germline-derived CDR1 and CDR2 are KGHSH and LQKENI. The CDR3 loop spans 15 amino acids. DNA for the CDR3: TGTGCCAGCTCACAGGGGACAGGGAGCAGCGGGGAGCTGTTTTTT. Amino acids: CASSQGTGSSGELFF.

CDR3 protein: CASSPTTAMNTEAFF. CDR3 sequence (DNA): TGTGCCAGCTCACCGACGACAGCTATGAACACTGAAGCTTTCTTT. The chain recombines TRBV18 with TRBJ1-1; perhaps TRBD1 as D (5 bases). V gave up 3 bases and J gave up 0 bases, with 11 bases separating them. The CDR3 has 15 amino acids. Germline CDR1 and CDR2: KGHSH and LQKENI.

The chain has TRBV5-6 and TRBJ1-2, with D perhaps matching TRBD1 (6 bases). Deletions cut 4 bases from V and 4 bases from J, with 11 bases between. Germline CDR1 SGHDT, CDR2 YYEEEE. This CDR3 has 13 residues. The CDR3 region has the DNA TGTGCCAGCAGCGTGGGACACTCCTATGGCTACACCTTC. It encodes CASSVGHSYGYTF.

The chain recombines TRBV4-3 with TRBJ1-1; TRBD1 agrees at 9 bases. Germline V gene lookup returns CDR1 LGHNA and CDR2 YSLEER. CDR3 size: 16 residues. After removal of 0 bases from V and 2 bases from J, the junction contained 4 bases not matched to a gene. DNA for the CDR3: TGCGCCAGCAGCCAAGACCGGACAGGGGATAACACTGAAGCTTTCTTT. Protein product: CASSQDRTGDNTEAFF.

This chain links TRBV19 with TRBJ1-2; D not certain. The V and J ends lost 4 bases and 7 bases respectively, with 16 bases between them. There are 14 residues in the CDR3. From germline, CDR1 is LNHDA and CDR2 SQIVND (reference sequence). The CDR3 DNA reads TGTGCCAGTAGTAATCTTGGCAGATCGGGTGGCTACACCTTC. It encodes CASSNLGRSGGYTF.

As DNA, the CDR3 is TGCGCCAGCAGCTCCTCTGCGTGGGACAATATTGTTGGCTACACCTTC. It specifies CASSSSAWDNIVGYTF. V usage is TRBV5-1 and J usage is TRBJ1-2, with TRBD1 as a possible D gene (6 bases). The germline V gene encodes CDR1 SGHRS and CDR2 YFSETQ. This CDR3 region has 16 residues. V lost 3 bases and J 7 bases, leaving 22 bases between the germline ends.

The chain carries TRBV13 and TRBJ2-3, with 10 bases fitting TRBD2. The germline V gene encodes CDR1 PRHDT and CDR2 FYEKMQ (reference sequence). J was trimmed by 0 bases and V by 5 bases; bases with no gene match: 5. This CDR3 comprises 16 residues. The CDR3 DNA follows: TGTGCCAGCAGCCACACTAGCGGGGCTAGCACAGATACGCAGTATTTT. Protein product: CASSHTSGASTDTQYF.